This T cell receptor (beta chain) appears in the sequencing data of a study of Ad26.COV2.S vaccination and SARS-CoV-2 variants. Study summary: Each vaccinee took Ad26.COV2.S intramuscularly, once or twice 56 days apart.

Trimming left V 6 bases short and J 3 bases short, with 6 bases between. The germline V gene encodes CDR1 MNHEY and CDR2 SVGAGI. The CDR3 is 11 residues long. TCRdb's copy holds only in-frame clones and misses some; the assay was immunoSEQ multiplex PCR. The sample comprises about 680,000 clones, 80% to 90% of which are singletons, and nearly 1.5% rests with the top ten. Indicated treatment: approximately 18 received Ad26.COV2.S at low or high dose, single or two shots; about 5 received placebo; per-sample allocation not given. Day 63 after the first injection of vaccine or placebo was the sampling time.

The receptor's source is a person aged 18-60 years who received the Ad26.COV2.S COVID-19 vaccine or a placebo. The J gene is TRBJ2-7, the V gene TRBV6-5; the D is unclear. Sequences were derived from peripheral blood, sampled in a trial of Ad26.COV2.S vaccine versus placebo. The CDR3 spells CASSAYYEQYF. CDR3 nucleotide sequence: TGTGCCAGCAGCGCCTACTACGAGCAGTACTTC.